This T cell receptor beta chain was retrieved from a study of blood T cell repertoires in COVID-19. In the original analysis: Estimation of nucleated cell counts relied on the amplification of reference gene primers. The assay was immunoSEQ multiplex PCR, and TCRdb's table has in-frame clones only and misses some. V, J and clone size are taken as reported in that table, and D and trimming were inferred from the DNA itself. The sample lists under 75,000 clones; 75% to 85% were seen once. This clone was seen a single time. CDR3 length equals 13 residues. V lost 10 bases and J lost 6; bases outside the gene matches: 4. The germline gives CDR1 LNHDA, CDR2 SQIVND (reference sequence).

The sample consisted of peripheral blood. This receptor was taken from a woman aged 55-69 years with acute or convalescent COVID-19. This chain uses TRBV19 with TRBJ2-1; 12 nucleotides match TRBD2. Written as DNA, the CDR3 is TGTGCCACCCGGGGACTAGCGGGCAATGAGCAGTTCTTC. Its translation: CATRGLAGNEQFF.